The T cell receptor (beta chain) described here comes from a study of blood T cell repertoires in COVID-19. About the study: The origin of the acute and convalescent COVID-19 samples was the United States, Italy and Spain. The cDNA or gDNA used as material had been derived from T cells, B-cell-depleted T cells, or PBMCs.

In the original processing: Using reference gene primer amplification, nucleated cell counts were estimated. The protocol was immunoSEQ multiplex PCR, while the TCRdb copy is restricted to in-frame clones and leaves out a portion. From that table come the V and J calls and clone size; the DNA was used to work out D and trimming. The sample gives around 170,000 clones, 80% to 90% of which show up once; approximately 3% is in the top ten. The CDR3 is made up of 14 amino acids. Germline CDR1 and CDR2: SNHLY and FYNNEI. V was trimmed by 6 bases and J by 7 bases, leaving 13 bases between them. What was sequenced was peripheral blood. The J gene is TRBJ1-6, the V gene TRBV2, with D hard to call. The sequence was obtained from a man aged 60 to 75 with acute or convalescent COVID-19. CDR3 protein: CASSRDLGNSPLHF. The CDR3 region has the DNA TGTGCCAGCAGCCGGGATCTGGGGAATTCACCCCTCCACTTT.